These 21 T cell receptor beta chains came from one sample sequenced in a study of human T cells and chemical hapten exposure. Sample time point: patch test 1, 2 weeks after DPC sensitization. Treatment reported: therapeutic diphenylcyclopropenone sensitization with weekly scalp DPC. TCRdb re-called the RACE reads with MiXCR, one entry per CDR3 protein. The repertoire holds about 110,000 distinct CDR3 sequences, with 9.5% to 12% as singletons. This material consisted of whole blood, taken in connection with sensitization to the hapten diphenylcyclopropenone (DPC). The receptors originated from a woman between 40 and 55 years old with alopecia areata. Some clones in this sample may be carry-over from other donors' samples.

The chain joins TRBV20-1 to TRBJ2-7; 13 bases fit TRBD2. After removal of 6 bases from V and 7 bases from J, the junction contained 9 bases not matched to a gene. From germline, CDR1 is DFQATT and CDR2 SNEGSKA (reference sequence). CDR3 size: 14 residues. CDR3 loop: CSARTSGGAEEQYF. CDR3 nucleotides: TGCAGTGCCCGTACTAGCGGGGGGGCTGAAGAGCAGTACTTC.

CDR3 loop: CASTHDLVAGGYNEQFF. The CDR3 DNA sequence: TGTGCCAGCACTCACGATCTGGTAGCGGGGGGGTACAATGAGCAGTTCTTC. The V and J genes are TRBV6-2 or TRBV6-3 and TRBJ2-1; 11 bases fit TRBD2. Germline values: CDR1 MNHEY, CDR2 SVGEGT. The trim removed 7 bases at V and 4 bases at J, leaving 12 bases unmatched. CDR3 length: 17 amino acids.

This clonotype was recorded a few times. The rearrangement joins TRBV27 to TRBJ1-2; D is undetermined. Trimming shortened V by 0 bases and J by 3 bases, and 5 bases separated the two germline ends. This CDR3 spans 13 amino acids. Germline CDR1 is MNHEY and CDR2 is SMNVEV (reference sequence). The CDR3 sequence: CASSLSVDYGYTF. The CDR3 nucleotides read TGTGCCAGCAGTTTATCGGTGGACTATGGCTACACCTTC.

The table lists this clonotype with many counts. V gene TRBV12-3 or TRBV12-4 combines with J gene TRBJ1-2; 7 bases agree with TRBD1. The V segment lost 3 bases and the J segment 8 bases; nucleotides outside the gene matches: 9. The CDR3 is 14 residues long. CDR3 in amino acids: CASSLLQGSGGYTF. DNA for the CDR3: TGTGCCAGCAGTTTGTTACAGGGGTCGGGCGGCTACACCTTC.

This clonotype was observed a few times. The rearrangement links TRBV9 to TRBJ1-1; D unclear. CDR3 size: 13 residues. V lost 0 bases to trimming and J lost 3 bases, with 6 bases between them. Per the germline V gene, CDR1 is SGDLS and CDR2 is YYNGEE. The CDR3 DNA reads as TGTGCCAGCAGCGTAGTGGTGGACACTGAAGCTTTCTTT. Protein product: CASSVVVDTEAFF.

The V and J genes are TRBV7-2 and TRBJ2-4; the D gene is possibly TRBD2 (6 bases). V lost 6 bases to trimming and J lost 0 bases, with 9 bases between them. Germline V gives CDR1 SGHTA, CDR2 FQGNSA. This CDR3 is built from 14 residues. CDR3 coding DNA: TGTGCCAGCAGTATAGCGGTAGCCAAAAACATTCAGTACTTC. This sequence encodes CASSIAVAKNIQYF. The entire variable domain, with the rest obtained from reference TRBV7-2 and TRBJ2-4, is as follows: GAGVSQSPSNKVTEKGKDVELRCDPISGHTALYWYRQSLGQGLEFLIYFQGNSAPDKSGLPSDRFSAERTGGSVSTLTIQRTQQEDSAVYLCASSIAVAKNIQYFGAGTRLSVL.

This clonotype occurred many times. V usage is TRBV6-5 and J usage is TRBJ2-7; no firm D call. The germline V and J ends were trimmed by 0 bases and 9 bases, with 6 bases remaining between them. The CDR3 extends over 11 amino acids. In germline, CDR1 is MNHEY, CDR2 SVGAGI. CDR3 region: CASSYSNWQYF. The CDR3 DNA follows: TGTGCCAGCAGTTACTCGAATTGGCAGTACTTC.

V usage is TRBV18 and J usage is TRBJ1-3; 8 nucleotides agree with TRBD1. Per germline, CDR1 KGHSH and CDR2 LQKENI. Germline trimming cut 6 bases from V and 2 bases from J; bases unmatched to any gene: 15. This CDR3 has 18 residues. The CDR3, as DNA: TGTGCCAGCTCGCGGGGACAGGCTCGGTCTAAAACTGGAAACACCATATATTTT. Translating gives CASSRGQARSKTGNTIYF. The full variable domain, with the rest looked up from reference TRBV18 and TRBJ1-3, is NAGVMQNPRHLVRRRGQEARLRCSPMKGHSHVYWYRQLPEEGLKFMVYLQKENIIDESGMPKERFSAEFPKEGPSILRIQQVVRGDSAAYFCASSRGQARSKTGNTIYFGEGSWLTVV.

This clonotype was recorded at least ten times. The chain links TRBV7-2 to TRBJ2-5; D uncertain. This CDR3 region has 14 residues. Trimming stripped 1 base from V and 3 bases from J, with 9 bases between. Germline V gives CDR1 SGHTA, CDR2 FQGNSA. The chain's CDR3 is CASSLVWAEETQYF. CDR3 bases: TGTGCCAGCAGCTTAGTATGGGCGGAAGAGACCCAGTACTTC.

This clonotype was seen ten or more times. DNA of the CDR3: TGTGCCAGCAGCTTAGGCTCCGGACGCCCCCCCTATGGCTACACCTTC. The encoded protein is CASSLGSGRPPYGYTF. This chain uses TRBV13 with TRBJ1-2; D unresolved. Deletions cut 0 bases from V and 4 bases from J, with 15 bases between. Per the germline V gene, CDR1 is PRHDT and CDR2 is FYEKMQ (reference sequence). This CDR3 has 16 amino acids.

This clonotype was seen a handful of times. The chain combines TRBV7-9 with TRBJ2-2, with 7 positions matching TRBD1. This CDR3 has 15 amino acids. After removal of 7 bases from V and 1 base from J, the junction contained 6 bases not matched to a gene. Germline V gene data show CDR1 as SEHNR and CDR2 as FQNEAQ (reference sequence). CDR3 DNA sequence: TGTGCCAGCATAATAGGGGGCCAGAACACCGGGGAGCTGTTTTTT. This translates into CASIIGGQNTGELFF. The complete variable domain, with remaining parts taken from reference TRBV7-9 and TRBJ2-2, reads DTGVSQNPRHKITKRGQNVTFRCDPISEHNRLYWYRQTLGQGPEFLTYFQNEAQLEKSRLLSDRFSAERPKGSFSTLEIQRTEQGDSAMYLCASIIGGQNTGELFFGEGSRLTVL.

The chain carries TRBV6-2 or TRBV6-3 and TRBJ1-5; no definite D call. Germline V gives CDR1 MNHEY, CDR2 SVGEGT. The ends were cut back, 5 bases at V and 3 bases at J, with 14 bases in the middle. CDR3 length: 15 residues. CDR3: CASSPFIGPNQPQHF. For the CDR3, the DNA is TGTGCCAGCAGTCCATTCATCGGGCCCAATCAGCCCCAGCATTTT.

J is TRBJ2-2 and V is TRBV12-3 or TRBV12-4; the match to TRBD2 covers 13 bases. Trimming removed 5 bases from V and 4 bases from J; junction bases left unmatched: 7. This CDR3 is built from 17 residues. The chain's CDR3 is CASSRTSGGQSTGELFF. The DNA for the CDR3 is TGTGCCAGCAGTAGGACTAGCGGGGGCCAGAGCACCGGGGAGCTGTTTTTT.

V and J are TRBV11-2 and TRBJ2-1; 12 bases are a match to TRBD2. In germline, CDR1 is SGHAT, CDR2 FQNNGV. The CDR3 consists of 17 residues. V shed 6 bases and J 2 bases; nucleotides not matched to a gene: 8. The CDR3 sequence is CASRGASGGATYNEQFF. CDR3 nucleotide sequence: TGTGCCAGCAGAGGTGCTAGCGGGGGGGCGACCTACAATGAGCAGTTCTTC. Supplemented by reference TRBV11-2 and TRBJ2-1, the full variable domain reads EAGVAQSPRYKIIEKRQSVAFWCNPISGHATLYWYQQILGQGPKLLIQFQNNGVVDDSQLPKDRFSAERLKGVDSTLKIQPAKLEDSAVYLCASRGASGGATYNEQFFGPGTRLTVL.

In its sample, this clonotype was seen many times. The chain couples TRBV7-2 to TRBJ2-5, with D unclear. CDR3 size: 12 residues. V lost 5 bases, J lost 1 base, and 5 bases lay in between. The V gene's germline CDR1 is SGHTA and CDR2 FQGNSA. For the CDR3, the DNA is TGTGCCAGCAGCCCCGGCCAAGAGACCCAGTACTTC. This codes for CASSPGQETQYF.

This clonotype was counted between two and nine times. This chain links TRBV29-1 with TRBJ2-7; D tentatively fits TRBD1 or TRBD2 (7 bases each). CDR3 length: 13 residues. V lost 6 bases and J 2 bases, leaving 14 bases between the germline ends. Germline CDR1 and CDR2: SQVTM and ANQGSEA. For the CDR3, the DNA is TGCAGCGTGGGGCAGGGGGGGACCTACGAGCAGTACTTC. It is translated as CSVGQGGTYEQYF.

This clonotype has a count of ten or more. The chain uses TRBV5-4 and TRBJ2-3; no reliable D call. Per germline, CDR1 SGHNT and CDR2 YYREEE (reference sequence). The CDR3 runs 12 residues. V shed 4 bases and J shed 0 bases, with 3 bases lying between them. The CDR3 region has the DNA TGTGCCAGCAGCCTCAGCACAGATACGCAGTATTTT. This codes for CASSLSTDTQYF.

This clonotype was counted ten times or more. The chain combines TRBV6-2 or TRBV6-3 with TRBJ1-2, with 7 bases fitting TRBD1. CDR1 MNHEY and CDR2 SVGEGT come from the germline V gene. The ends lost 0 bases at V and 3 bases at J; junction bases unmatched: 13. The CDR3 is 18 amino acids. CDR3 DNA: TGTGCCAGCAGTTACTCGATGAACTTACGAGACAGGGACTATGGCTACACCTTC. Translated, it gives CASSYSMNLRDRDYGYTF.

This clonotype showed up many times. The gene calls are TRBV7-2 and TRBJ2-3; possible D gene TRBD2, 6 bases. CDR3 length: 13 amino acids. Per the germline V gene, CDR1 is SGHTA and CDR2 is FQGNSA. V was pared by 6 bases and J by 9 bases, with 16 bases between. CDR3 protein: CASREGSGRTQYF. CDR3 bases: TGTGCCAGCAGGGAGGGTAGCGGTCGGACGCAGTATTTT.

This clonotype was picked up many times. The chain recombines TRBV9 with TRBJ2-7; D is tentatively TRBD1 or TRBD2 (5 bases each). The ends were cut back, 5 bases at V and 0 bases at J, with 12 bases in the middle. The germline V gene has CDR1 SGDLS and CDR2 YYNGEE. The CDR3 length is 14 residues. The CDR3, as DNA: TGTGCCAGCAGACCGGGGCCGAGCTCCTACGAGCAGTACTTC. Residues: CASRPGPSSYEQYF.

This chain joins TRBV29-1 and TRBJ2-7; D assignment may be TRBD1 or TRBD2 (5 bases each). V was clipped by 6 bases and J by 1 base, with 16 bases between them. Germline lookup yields CDR1 SQVTM and CDR2 ANQGSEA. The CDR3 runs 14 residues. CDR3 amino acids: CSVVPNRRSYEQYF. CDR3 nucleotides: TGCAGCGTCGTGCCCAACAGGAGGTCCTACGAGCAGTACTTC.